Here is one TCR beta chain with its context. The data belong to a study of blood T cell repertoires in COVID-19. V dropped 0 bases and J dropped 8 bases, with 13 bases sitting between them. The CDR3 runs 14 residues. The germline CDR1 and CDR2 sequences are SGHVS and FQNEAQ. The assay was immunoSEQ multiplex PCR, and TCRdb's table has in-frame clones only and misses some. The table has tens of thousands of clones, less than 80% seen once. The specimen was peripheral blood. The receptor was derived from a human donor in a cohort sampled during active COVID-19. The rearrangement joins TRBV7-8 to TRBJ1-2; D gene uncertain. As DNA, the CDR3 is TGTGCCAGCAGCTTAGCGCTTGGATCCGGGGGCTACACCTTC. Amino acids: CASSLALGSGGYTF.